This T cell receptor beta chain was identified in a study of cytomegalovirus exposure and HLA in healthy donors. About the research overall: Drawn from HLA-typed donors, 80 million to 100 million unique TCRs were held in an early data release.

Broader study findings: Later examination showed HLA-associated TCR beta chains had greater clonal expansion than equally common others. A later analysis reportedly identified an Asian-associated ancestry cluster as carrying fewer N-insertions than the approximately 710-donor mean. CMV serostatus was the sole immune exposure data available.

The V and J ends lost 0 bases and 2 bases respectively, with 6 bases between them. Germline V CDR1 and CDR2: SGHDT, YYEEEE. There are 14 residues in the CDR3. Vbeta (60) and Jbeta (13) primers were used in the PCR. The table came from immunoSEQ multiplex PCR; TCRdb's copy has only in-frame clones and leaves some out. The sample yields 200,000 or so clones, almost 85% seen once. About this clone: No antigen is known for it.

The receptor's source is a boy under 18 in good health and CMV-seronegative. The chain links TRBV5-6 to TRBJ1-5; D might be TRBD1 (6 bases). Input material: PBMCs. The CDR3 coding sequence is TGTGCCAGCAGCTTGGCAGGGGGCAATCAGCCCCAGCATTTT. It specifies CASSLAGGNQPQHF.